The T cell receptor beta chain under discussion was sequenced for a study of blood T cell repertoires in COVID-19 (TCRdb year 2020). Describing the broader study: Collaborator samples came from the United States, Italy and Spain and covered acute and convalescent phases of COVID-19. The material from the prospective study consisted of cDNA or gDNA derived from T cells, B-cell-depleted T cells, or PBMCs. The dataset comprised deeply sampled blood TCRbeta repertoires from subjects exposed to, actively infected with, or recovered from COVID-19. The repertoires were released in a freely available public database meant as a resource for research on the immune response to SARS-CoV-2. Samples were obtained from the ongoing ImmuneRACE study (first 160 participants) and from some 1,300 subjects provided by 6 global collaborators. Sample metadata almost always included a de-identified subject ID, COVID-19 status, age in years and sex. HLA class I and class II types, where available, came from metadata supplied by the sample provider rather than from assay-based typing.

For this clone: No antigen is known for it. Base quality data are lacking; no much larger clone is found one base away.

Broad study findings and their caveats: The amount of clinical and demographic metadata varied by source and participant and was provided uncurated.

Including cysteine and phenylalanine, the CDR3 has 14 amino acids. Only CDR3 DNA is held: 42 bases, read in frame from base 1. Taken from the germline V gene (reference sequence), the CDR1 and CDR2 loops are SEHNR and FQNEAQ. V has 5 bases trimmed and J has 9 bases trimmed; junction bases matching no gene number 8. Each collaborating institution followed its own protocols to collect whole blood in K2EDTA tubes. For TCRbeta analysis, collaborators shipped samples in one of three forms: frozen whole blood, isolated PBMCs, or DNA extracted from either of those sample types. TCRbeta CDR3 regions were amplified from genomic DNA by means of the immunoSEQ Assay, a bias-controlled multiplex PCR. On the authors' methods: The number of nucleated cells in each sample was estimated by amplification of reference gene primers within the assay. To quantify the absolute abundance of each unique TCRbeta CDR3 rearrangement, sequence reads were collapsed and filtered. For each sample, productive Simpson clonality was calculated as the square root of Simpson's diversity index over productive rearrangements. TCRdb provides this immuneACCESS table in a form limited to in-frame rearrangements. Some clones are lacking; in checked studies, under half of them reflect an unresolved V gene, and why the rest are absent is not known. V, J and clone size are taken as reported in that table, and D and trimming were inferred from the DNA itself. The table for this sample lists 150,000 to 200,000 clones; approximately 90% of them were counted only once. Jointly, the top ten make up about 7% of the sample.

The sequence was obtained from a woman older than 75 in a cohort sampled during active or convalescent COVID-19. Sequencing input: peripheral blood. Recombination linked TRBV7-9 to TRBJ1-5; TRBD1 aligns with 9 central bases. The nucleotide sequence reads TGTGCCAGCAGCCCAGTGGACAGGGGATCGCCCCAGCATTTT. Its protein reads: CASSPVDRGSPQHF.